The TCR beta chain under discussion was sequenced for a study of CD8 T cells in ankylosing spondylitis. This clonotype has only a few counts. As yet, its antigen is unknown. A single record per CDR3 protein comes from TCRdb applying MiXCR to the 5' RACE reads. The table includes hundreds of thousands of distinct CDR3 sequences, approximately 12% detected once. The CDR3 contains 16 residues. V lost 0 bases to trimming and J lost 2 bases, with 12 bases between them. Germline CDR1 reads SGHRS; CDR2 reads YFSETQ. Findings and caveats of the study: Seemingly characteristic of ankylosing spondylitis blood was a TCR beta motif consisting of about 8 highly homologous variants. Reports of some motif variants in reactive arthritis synovial fluid and blood predate this one. It was reported that disease-linked clones were significantly enriched in matched ankylosing spondylitis synovial fluid.

Sequenced: blood, either unsorted or a sorted T cell fraction (not recorded which). V is TRBV5-1 and J is TRBJ2-1; D unclear. The clonotype originates from a male donor with ankylosing spondylitis. CDR3: CASSLGIGPPYNEQFF. Written as DNA, the CDR3 is TGCGCCAGCAGCTTGGGGATAGGGCCCCCCTACAATGAGCAGTTCTTC.